This T cell receptor (beta chain) was identified in a study of shared clonotypes between healthy human individuals. Study in general: Every donor yielded three CD4 naive, three CD4 memory, two CD8 naive and one CD8 memory plate.

A word on this clone: Its antigen remains unidentified.

Libraries were prepared by immunoSEQ multiplex PCR; TCRdb keeps only in-frame clonotypes and omits some of them. The table lists over 100,000 clones, around 68% of them singletons. Per the germline V gene, CDR1 is MNHEY and CDR2 is SMNVEV (reference sequence). The CDR3 extends over 15 amino acids. The ends were cut back, 8 bases at V and 0 bases at J, with 14 bases in the middle. Study results and limitations: Generation of non-shared clonotypes was less probable than generation of clonotypes shared by all four donors. A few donors had 4% to 6.5% of their naive CD4 clonotypes in common. It was anticipated that sequencing depth would influence how many clonotypes donors shared.

The chain combines TRBV27 with TRBJ2-1; D not certain. The source of this sequence is a woman aged 25 to 39 in good health. The source material was memory CD8+ T cells sorted from blood. The subset: CD45RO+ cells pooled with CCR7-negative TemRA cells. The CDR3 region is CASSASYCSYNEQFF. The DNA of the CDR3 is TGTGCCAGCTCAGCTAGTTACTGCTCCTACAATGAGCAGTTCTTC.